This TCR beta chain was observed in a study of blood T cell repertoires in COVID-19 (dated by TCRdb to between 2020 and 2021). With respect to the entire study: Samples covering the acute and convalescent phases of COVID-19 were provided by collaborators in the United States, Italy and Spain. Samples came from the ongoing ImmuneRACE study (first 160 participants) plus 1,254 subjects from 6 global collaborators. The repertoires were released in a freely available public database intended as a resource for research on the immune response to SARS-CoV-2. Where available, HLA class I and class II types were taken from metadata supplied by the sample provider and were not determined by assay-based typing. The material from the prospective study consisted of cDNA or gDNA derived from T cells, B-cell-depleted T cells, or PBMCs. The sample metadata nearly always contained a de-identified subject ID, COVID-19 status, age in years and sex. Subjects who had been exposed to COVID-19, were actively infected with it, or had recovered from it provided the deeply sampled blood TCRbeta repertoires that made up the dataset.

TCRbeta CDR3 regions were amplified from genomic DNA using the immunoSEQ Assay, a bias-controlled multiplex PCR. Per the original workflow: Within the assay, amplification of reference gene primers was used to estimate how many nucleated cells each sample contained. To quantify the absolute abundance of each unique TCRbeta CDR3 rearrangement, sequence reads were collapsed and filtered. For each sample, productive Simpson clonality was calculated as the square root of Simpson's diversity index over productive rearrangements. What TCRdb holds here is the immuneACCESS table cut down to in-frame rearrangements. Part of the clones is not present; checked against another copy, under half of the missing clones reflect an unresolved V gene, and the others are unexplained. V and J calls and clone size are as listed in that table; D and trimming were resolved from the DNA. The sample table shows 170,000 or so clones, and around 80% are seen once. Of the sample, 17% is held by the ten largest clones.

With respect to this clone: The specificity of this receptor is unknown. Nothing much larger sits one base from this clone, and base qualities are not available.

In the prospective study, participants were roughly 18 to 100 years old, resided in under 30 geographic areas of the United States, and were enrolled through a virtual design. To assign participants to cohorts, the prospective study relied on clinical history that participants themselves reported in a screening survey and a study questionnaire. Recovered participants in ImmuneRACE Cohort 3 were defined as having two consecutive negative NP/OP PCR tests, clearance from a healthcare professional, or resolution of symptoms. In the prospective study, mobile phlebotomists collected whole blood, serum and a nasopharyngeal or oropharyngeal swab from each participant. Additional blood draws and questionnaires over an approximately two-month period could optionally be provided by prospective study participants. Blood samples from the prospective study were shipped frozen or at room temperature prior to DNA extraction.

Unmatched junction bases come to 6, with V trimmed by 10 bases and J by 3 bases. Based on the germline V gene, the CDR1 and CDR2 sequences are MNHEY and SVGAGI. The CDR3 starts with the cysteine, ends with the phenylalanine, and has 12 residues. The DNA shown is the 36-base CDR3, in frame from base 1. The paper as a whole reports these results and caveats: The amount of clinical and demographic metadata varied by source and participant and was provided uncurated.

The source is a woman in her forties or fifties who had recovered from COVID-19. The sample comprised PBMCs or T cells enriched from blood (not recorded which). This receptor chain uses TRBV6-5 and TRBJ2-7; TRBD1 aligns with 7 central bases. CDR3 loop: CATRQGDYEQYF. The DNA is TGTGCCACCAGACAGGGCGACTACGAGCAGTACTTC.